This passage covers 28 T cell receptor beta chains from one sample sequenced in a study of T cells in Graves' hyperthyroidism and ophthalmopathy (dated by TCRdb to about 2019). The library was obtained by multiplex PCR. The run used an Illumina HiSeq 2000. The TCR beta CDR3 regions were amplified from the RNA transcripts. The first round of RT-PCR for the TCR CDR3 was performed with the HTBI primer set and the Qiagen OneStep RT-PCR kit. In TCRdb, the public reads were trimmed at Q25 with fastp and aligned with MiXCR, with productive beta chains retained. Rows matching on CDR3 protein sequence are summarized as one entry with the most common DNA and genes. For this sample the table gives approximately 600,000 distinct CDR3 sequences, of which approximately 14% were detected only once. Clones ranked in the top ten supply 7% to 9% of the sample. Sequenced sample: blood. The receptors here all came from a woman under 30 with Graves' ophthalmopathy.

This clonotype occurred a few times. The CDR3 DNA follows: TGTGCCAGCAGCAGCCCCTATGACAGGGTAACGTATGGCTACACCTTC. It codes for CASSSPYDRVTYGYTF. The chain couples TRBV5-6 to TRBJ1-2, with 7 bases lining up with TRBD1. Per the germline V gene, CDR1 is SGHDT and CDR2 is YYEEEE. The CDR3 consists of 16 residues. The V segment lost 4 bases and the J segment 5 bases; nucleotides outside the gene matches: 14.

The CDR3 here is CASSVGEIQPQHF. DNA of the CDR3: TGTGCCAGCAGTGTAGGGGAGATTCAGCCCCAGCATTTT. The rearrangement uses TRBV2 and TRBJ1-5, with D possibly matching TRBD1 (5 bases). The V and J ends lost 4 bases and 6 bases respectively, with 10 bases between them. CDR3 length: 13 residues. Germline values: CDR1 SNHLY, CDR2 FYNNEI.

This clonotype was recorded many times. This sequence joins TRBV11-3 and TRBJ2-2; 8 positions match TRBD2. Trimming at V came to 5 bases and at J to 6 bases, leaving 17 bases not matched to a gene. Germline CDR1 is SGHNT and CDR2 is YENEEA. This CDR3 region has 18 residues. CDR3 coding DNA: TGTGCCAGCAGCATCAGGCTGACTAGCGTAACGGTATCCGGGGAGCTGTTTTTT. As protein: CASSIRLTSVTVSGELFF.

The CDR3 region is CSARLPPLLAGEGGLRDTQYF. CDR3 nucleotide sequence: TGCAGTGCTAGACTCCCCCCCCTACTAGCGGGAGAGGGGGGGTTGAGAGATACGCAGTATTTT. The chain links TRBV20-1 to TRBJ2-3; 11 positions agree with TRBD2. This CDR3 region has 21 residues. With V trimmed by 2 bases and J by 5 bases, 24 bases remained unmatched. CDR1 DFQATT and CDR2 SNEGSKA come from the germline V gene (reference sequence).

This clonotype appeared many times. The rearrangement links TRBV20-1 to TRBJ2-7, with 13 bases identical to TRBD2. The junction had 9 bases not matched to a gene; V was cut back by 3 bases and J by 7 bases. The CDR3 runs to 15 residues. Per the germline V gene, CDR1 is DFQATT and CDR2 is SNEGSKA (reference sequence). CDR3 DNA sequence: TGCAGTGCTAGGGGGACTAGCGGGGCATCTCTGGAGCAGTACTTC. Translation: CSARGTSGASLEQYF.

This clonotype has a count of ten or more. This chain connects TRBV7-8 to TRBJ1-2; tentative D call: TRBD1 (5 bases). Trimming pared 4 bases from V and 0 bases from J, leaving 15 bases between. The CDR3 spans 16 residues. Germline CDR1 SGHVS, CDR2 FQNEAQ. CDR3: CASSWLDRASNYGYTF. The DNA for the CDR3 is TGTGCCAGCAGCTGGTTAGACAGAGCCTCTAACTATGGCTACACCTTC.

The chain combines TRBV6-2 or TRBV6-3 with TRBJ2-5, with 9 bases matching TRBD1. Germline V gene data show CDR1 as MNHEY and CDR2 as SVGEGT. V trimming: 8 bases; J trimming: 5 bases; junction bases outside the gene matches: 6. The CDR3 contains 13 residues. Here the CDR3 reads CASGGQGKETQYF. CDR3 nucleotide sequence: TGTGCCAGCGGCGGACAGGGGAAGGAGACCCAGTACTTC.

The V call is TRBV20-1, the J call TRBJ2-7; 8 bases agree with TRBD1. This CDR3 is built from 15 residues. CDR1 DFQATT and CDR2 SNEGSKA come from the germline V gene (reference sequence). Germline trimming cut 6 bases from V and 2 bases from J; bases unmatched to any gene: 12. CDR3 region: CSAEPDGTGTYEQYF. CDR3 in DNA: TGCAGTGCAGAACCCGACGGGACAGGCACCTACGAGCAGTACTTC.

At least ten counts were recorded for this clonotype. The V gene is TRBV5-8, the J gene TRBJ2-3; 10 bases map to TRBD2. The CDR3 is made up of 17 amino acids. Germline V lookup: CDR1 SGHTS, CDR2 YDEGEE. Unmatched junction bases numbered 7, after V lost 0 bases and J lost 3 bases. As DNA, the CDR3 is TGTGCCAGCAGCTTGGGCCTAGCGGGAGTTAGTACAGATACGCAGTATTTT. Translating gives CASSLGLAGVSTDTQYF.

This clonotype has more than one count but fewer than ten. The chain uses TRBV9 and TRBJ2-3; D is perhaps TRBD2 (7 bases). The CDR3 is 16 residues long. Trimming cost V 5 bases and J 4 bases, with 20 bases left between them. Germline lookup yields CDR1 SGDLS and CDR2 YYNGEE. CDR3 nucleotide sequence: TGTGCCAGCAGTCTCAGAGGGGGGGCAGGCGCAGATACGCAGTATTTT. It translates to CASSLRGGAGADTQYF.

This clonotype was seen at least ten times. This chain links TRBV6-1 with TRBJ1-1, with D maybe TRBD1 (6 bases). This CDR3 contains 15 residues. Germline V CDR1 and CDR2: MNHNS, SASEGT. Trimming shortened V by 5 bases and J by 4 bases, and 17 bases separated the two germline ends. This chain's CDR3 is CASSTPSGASTEAFF. The CDR3 DNA reads as TGTGCCAGCAGTACCCCTTCGGGGGCGAGCACTGAAGCTTTCTTT.

This clonotype was seen ten or more times. This chain uses TRBV12-3 or TRBV12-4 with TRBJ2-5; D is possibly TRBD1 (6 bases). The CDR3 length is 14 residues. V lost 5 bases to trimming and J lost 3 bases, with 13 bases between them. CDR3 protein: CASSLPPGEETQYF. The CDR3 DNA sequence: TGTGCCAGCAGTCTCCCCCCAGGGGAAGAGACCCAGTACTTC.

Turning to this clonotype: With a much larger clone just one base away, this may be a read error. This chain uses TRBV20-1 with TRBJ2-1; D is unclear. The V and J ends lost 4 bases and 4 bases respectively, with 17 bases between them. Germline loops: CDR1 DFQATT, CDR2 SNEGSKA (reference sequence). CDR3 length: 15 amino acids. This chain's CDR3 is CSAKGLLEGYNEQFF. CDR3 coding DNA: TGCAGTGCTAAAGGGCTCTTGGAAGGGTACAATGAGCAGTTCTTC.

This clonotype was seen repeatedly, ten times or more. The genes are TRBV28 and TRBJ2-1; weak D call: TRBD2 (6 bases). V lost 6 bases and J 3 bases, leaving 12 bases between the germline ends. The germline gives CDR1 MDHEN, CDR2 SYDVKM. CDR3 length: 14 amino acids. The CDR3 sequence is CASRNRRGYNEQFF. CDR3 nucleotides: TGTGCCAGCAGGAATCGGAGGGGCTACAATGAGCAGTTCTTC.

The J gene is TRBJ2-3, the V gene TRBV6-2 or TRBV6-3; TRBD1 matches 12 bases. V shed 6 bases and J 6 bases; nucleotides not matched to a gene: 10. CDR1 and CDR2 from the germline V gene are MNHEY and SVGEGT. CDR3 length equals 16 residues. The CDR3: CASSRRDRGRRDTQYF. The DNA of the CDR3 is TGTGCCAGCAGCCGCCGGGACAGGGGGCGGAGGGATACGCAGTATTTT.

The chain couples TRBV9 to TRBJ2-6; 7 bases map to TRBD1. V shed 0 bases and J 2 bases; nucleotides not matched to a gene: 11. This CDR3 spans 19 amino acids. From germline, CDR1 is SGDLS and CDR2 YYNGEE. The CDR3 DNA is TGTGCCAGCAGCGTAGGTGTCGACAGGGTCGGTACTGGGGCCAACGTCCTGACTTTC. Translation gives CASSVGVDRVGTGANVLTF.

This clonotype was counted between two and nine times. Relative to the germline gene, one junction end is altered; a read error may explain this. J is TRBJ2-5 and V is TRBV5-8; a possible D gene is TRBD1 (7 bases). This CDR3 is built from 16 residues. The V gene's germline CDR1 is SGHTS and CDR2 YDEGEE. The CDR3 sequence is CASSRAEWRGQDTQYF. CDR3 DNA: TGTGCCAGCAGCCGCGCTGAGTGGAGGGGGCAAGATACCCAGTACTTC.

This clonotype was seen at least ten times. V is TRBV12-3 or TRBV12-4 and J is TRBJ1-1; the match to TRBD1 covers 7 bases. The V and J ends lost 5 bases and 3 bases, in that order; junction bases with no gene match: 6. The CDR3 sequence is 14 residues long. CDR3 sequence reads: CASSRGGLDTEAFF. The CDR3 DNA is TGTGCCAGCAGTAGAGGGGGCTTGGACACTGAAGCTTTCTTT.

The gene calls are TRBV19 and TRBJ1-1; TRBD1 might be the D (5 bases). V lost 7 bases and J lost 1, with 13 bases in between. This CDR3 is 14 amino acids long. Germline-derived CDR1 and CDR2 are LNHDA and SQIVND (reference sequence). CDR3 region: CASIPTVGNTEAFF. The DNA for the CDR3 is TGTGCCAGTATCCCGACAGTCGGGAACACTGAAGCTTTCTTT.

This clonotype has a count of ten or more. V and J are TRBV12-3 or TRBV12-4 and TRBJ2-5, with D maybe TRBD2 (6 bases). This CDR3 has 15 residues. V lost 5 bases, J lost 5 bases, and 18 bases lay in between. The CDR3 protein is CASSARRRAWETQYF. The DNA for the CDR3 is TGTGCCAGCAGTGCGCGTCGGAGGGCCTGGGAGACCCAGTACTTC.

At least ten counts were recorded for this clonotype. V is TRBV7-2 and J is TRBJ1-4; TRBD1 matches at 11 bases. The CDR3 contains 16 residues. The germline gives CDR1 SGHTA, CDR2 FQGNSA. J lost 5 bases, V lost 5 bases, and 7 bases had no gene match. This CDR3 reads CASSPGTGGGNEKLFF. The CDR3 DNA follows: TGTGCCAGCAGCCCCGGGACAGGGGGAGGGAATGAAAAACTGTTTTTT.

This clonotype was recorded many times. This chain joins TRBV6-5 and TRBJ2-7; TRBD2 matches 10 bases. The CDR3 loop spans 17 amino acids. V was pared by 2 bases and J by 9 bases, with 16 bases of the junction left unmatched. The germline V gene has CDR1 MNHEY and CDR2 SVGAGI. The DNA of the CDR3 is TGTGCCAGCAGTTACCACCCGGGGCTAGCGGGAGCGCAGGGGCAGTACTTC. Protein: CASSYHPGLAGAQGQYF.

This clonotype has only a few counts. The chain recombines TRBV4-2 with TRBJ2-7, with D perhaps matching TRBD2 (6 bases). Trimming removed 0 bases from V and 3 bases from J, with 12 bases in between. The CDR3 length is 15 residues. Germline V CDR1 and CDR2: LGHNA, YNFKEQ. The CDR3 region has the DNA TGTGCCAGCAGCCAAGAAAGCTCGGGGGACTACGAGCAGTACTTC. Protein sequence: CASSQESSGDYEQYF.

In this sample, this clonotype turned up many times. The rearrangement links TRBV7-3 to TRBJ2-3; D possibly uses TRBD1 or TRBD2 (6 bases each). CDR3 length equals 14 residues. Looked up from germline, CDR1 is SGHTA and CDR2 is FQGTGA. Trimming shortened V by 1 base and J by 6 bases, and 11 bases separated the two germline ends. In DNA form, the CDR3 reads TGTGCCAGCAGCTTAAGTGGGGGGCCGGATACGCAGTATTTT. Its protein product is CASSLSGGPDTQYF.

This clonotype was counted ten times or more. The rearrangement uses TRBV2 and TRBJ2-5; no clear D. Germline CDR1 reads SNHLY; CDR2 reads FYNNEI. The CDR3 runs 13 residues. Trimming took off 0 bases at V and 5 bases at J, with 7 bases between the two ends. CDR3 nucleotides: TGTGCCAGCAGTGAAGCGCCCCCGGAGACCCAGTACTTC. As protein: CASSEAPPETQYF.

A few counts support this clonotype. V is TRBV7-2 and J is TRBJ2-4, with D possibly TRBD1 on 7 matching bases. The CDR3 extends over 16 amino acids. Trimming removed 0 bases at V and 9 bases at J, with 18 bases between. Germline V gene data show CDR1 as SGHTA and CDR2 as FQGNSA. In DNA form, the CDR3 reads TGTGCCAGCAGCTTAGCGGGGCGCGGGGCAGGGGGCATTCAGTACTTC. Its protein is CASSLAGRGAGGIQYF. The full variable domain, in which reference TRBV7-2 and TRBJ2-4 provide the parts outside the CDR3, is GAGVSQSPSNKVTEKGKDVELRCDPISGHTALYWYRQSLGQGLEFLIYFQGNSAPDKSGLPSDRFSAERTGGSVSTLTIQRTQQEDSAVYLCASSLAGRGAGGIQYFGAGTRLSVL.

The chain joins TRBV30 to TRBJ2-3, with TRBD2 as a possible D gene (5 bases). Germline values: CDR1 GTSNPN, CDR2 SVGIG (reference sequence). This CDR3 is 16 amino acids long. V was shortened by 2 bases and J by 8 bases, with 23 bases between the two germline ends. For the CDR3, the DNA is TGTGCCTGGAGTCCAACTTTTGCGGCCAGAGGAGGTACGCAGTATTTT. Translated: CAWSPTFAARGGTQYF. Together with reference TRBV30 and TRBJ2-3, the CDR3 gives the full variable domain: SQTIHQWPATLVQPVGSPLSLECTVEGTSNPNLYWYRQAAGRGLQLLFYSVGIGQISSEVPQNLSASRPQDRQFILSSKKLLLSDSGFYLCAWSPTFAARGGTQYFGPGTRLTVL.

This clonotype was recorded many times. The chain uses TRBV30 and TRBJ1-1; the D is unclear. V was clipped by 0 bases and J by 0 bases, with 5 bases between them. This CDR3 comprises 13 residues. Germline V gene data show CDR1 as GTSNPN and CDR2 as SVGIG (reference sequence). DNA for the CDR3: TGTGCCTGGAGTGTGAACGTGAACACTGAAGCTTTCTTT. This codes for CAWSVNVNTEAFF.